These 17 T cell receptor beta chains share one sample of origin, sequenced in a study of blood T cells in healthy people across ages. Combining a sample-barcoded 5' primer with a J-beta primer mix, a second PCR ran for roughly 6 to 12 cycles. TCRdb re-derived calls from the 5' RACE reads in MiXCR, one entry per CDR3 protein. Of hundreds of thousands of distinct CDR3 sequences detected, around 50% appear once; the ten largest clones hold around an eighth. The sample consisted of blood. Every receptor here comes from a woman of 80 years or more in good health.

Here the CDR3 reads CAISDVVLAGGGEQYF. The CDR3 coding sequence is TGTGCCATCAGTGATGTCGTACTAGCGGGAGGTGGCGAGCAGTACTTC. The rearrangement uses TRBV10-3 and TRBJ2-7; 12 bases are a match to TRBD2. V was clipped by 3 bases and J by 6 bases; unmatched bases: 9. This CDR3 is 16 amino acids long. The germline gives CDR1 ENHRY, CDR2 SYGVKD.

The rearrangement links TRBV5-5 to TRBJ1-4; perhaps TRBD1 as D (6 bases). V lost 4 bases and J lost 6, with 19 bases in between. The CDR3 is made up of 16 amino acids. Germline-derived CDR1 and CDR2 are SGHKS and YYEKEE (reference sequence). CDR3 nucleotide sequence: TGTGCCAGCAGCCTTAGGCCCGGGGGGCTGGATGAAAAACTGTTTTTT. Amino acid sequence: CASSLRPGGLDEKLFF. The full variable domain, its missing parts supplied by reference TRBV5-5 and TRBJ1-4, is DAGVTQSPTHLIKTRGQQVTLRCSPISGHKSVSWYQQVLGQGPQFIFQYYEKEERGRGNFPDRFSARQFPNYSSELNVNALLLGDSALYLCASSLRPGGLDEKLFFGSGTQLSVL.

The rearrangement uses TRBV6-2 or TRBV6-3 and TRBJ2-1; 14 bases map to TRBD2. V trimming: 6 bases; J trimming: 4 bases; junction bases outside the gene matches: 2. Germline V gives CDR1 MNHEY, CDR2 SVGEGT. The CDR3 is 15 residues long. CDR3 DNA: TGTGCCAGCAGATGGACTAGCGGGGGGTACAATGAGCAGTTCTTC. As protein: CASRWTSGGYNEQFF.

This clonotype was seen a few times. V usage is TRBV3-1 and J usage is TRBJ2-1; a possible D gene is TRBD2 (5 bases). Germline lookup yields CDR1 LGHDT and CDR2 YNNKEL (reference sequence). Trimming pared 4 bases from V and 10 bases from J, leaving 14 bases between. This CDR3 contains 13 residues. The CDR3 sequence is CASSPTTSEEQFF. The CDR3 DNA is TGTGCCAGCAGCCCGACTACCTCGGAGGAGCAGTTCTTC.

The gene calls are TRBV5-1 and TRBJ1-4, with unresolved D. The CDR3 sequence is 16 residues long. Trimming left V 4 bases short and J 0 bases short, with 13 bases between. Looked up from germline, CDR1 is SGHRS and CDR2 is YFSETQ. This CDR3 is CASSALTKATNEKLFF. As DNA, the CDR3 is TGCGCCAGCAGCGCCCTTACAAAGGCAACTAATGAAAAACTGTTTTTT.

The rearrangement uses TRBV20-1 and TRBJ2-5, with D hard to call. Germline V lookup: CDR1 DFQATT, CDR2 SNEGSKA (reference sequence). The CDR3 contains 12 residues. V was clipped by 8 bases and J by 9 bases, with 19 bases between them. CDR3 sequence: CSTNRAPAAQYF. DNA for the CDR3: TGCAGTACTAACCGGGCCCCTGCCGCCCAGTACTTC.

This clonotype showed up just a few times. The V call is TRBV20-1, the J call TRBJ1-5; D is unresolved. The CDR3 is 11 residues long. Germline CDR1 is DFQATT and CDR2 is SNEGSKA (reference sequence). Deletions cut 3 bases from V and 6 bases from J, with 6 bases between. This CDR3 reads CSASESQPQHF. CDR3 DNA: TGCAGTGCTAGTGAGTCTCAGCCCCAGCATTTT.

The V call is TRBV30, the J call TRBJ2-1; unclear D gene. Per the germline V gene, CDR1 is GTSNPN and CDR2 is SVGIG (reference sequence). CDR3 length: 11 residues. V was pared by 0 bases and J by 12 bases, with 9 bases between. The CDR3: CAWSVKIGQFF. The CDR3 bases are TGTGCCTGGAGTGTAAAGATAGGGCAGTTCTTC.

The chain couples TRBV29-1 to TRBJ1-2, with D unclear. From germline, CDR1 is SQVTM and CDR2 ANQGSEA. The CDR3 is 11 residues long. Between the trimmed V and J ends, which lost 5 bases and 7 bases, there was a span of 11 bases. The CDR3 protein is CSVSGPGGYTF. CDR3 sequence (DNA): TGCAGCGTTTCAGGACCGGGTGGCTACACCTTC.

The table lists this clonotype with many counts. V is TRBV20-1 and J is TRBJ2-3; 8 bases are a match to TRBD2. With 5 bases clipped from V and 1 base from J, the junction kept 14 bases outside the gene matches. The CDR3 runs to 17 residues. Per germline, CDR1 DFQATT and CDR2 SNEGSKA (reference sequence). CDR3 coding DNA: TGCAGTGCTCCCGGACTAGCAACGCCCCGGGGCACAGATACGCAGTATTTT. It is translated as CSAPGLATPRGTDTQYF.

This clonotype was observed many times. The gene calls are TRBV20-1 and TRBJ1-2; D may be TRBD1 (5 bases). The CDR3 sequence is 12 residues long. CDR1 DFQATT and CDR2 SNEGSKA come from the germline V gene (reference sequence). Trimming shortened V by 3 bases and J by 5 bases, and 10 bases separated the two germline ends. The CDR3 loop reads CSASPTGYGYTF. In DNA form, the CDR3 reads TGCAGTGCTAGCCCCACAGGTTATGGCTACACCTTC.

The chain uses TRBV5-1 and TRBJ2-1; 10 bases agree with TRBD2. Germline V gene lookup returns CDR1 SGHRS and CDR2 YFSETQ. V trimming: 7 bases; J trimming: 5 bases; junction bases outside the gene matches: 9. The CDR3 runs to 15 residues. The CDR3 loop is CASSPGLAQNNEQFF. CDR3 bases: TGCGCCAGCTCCCCGGGACTAGCGCAAAACAATGAGCAGTTCTTC.

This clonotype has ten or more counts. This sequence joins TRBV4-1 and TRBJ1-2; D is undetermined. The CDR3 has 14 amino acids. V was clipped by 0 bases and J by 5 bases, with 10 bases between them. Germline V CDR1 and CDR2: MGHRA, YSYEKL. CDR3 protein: CASSQEWVPYGYTF. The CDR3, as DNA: TGCGCCAGCAGCCAAGAATGGGTTCCTTATGGCTACACCTTC.

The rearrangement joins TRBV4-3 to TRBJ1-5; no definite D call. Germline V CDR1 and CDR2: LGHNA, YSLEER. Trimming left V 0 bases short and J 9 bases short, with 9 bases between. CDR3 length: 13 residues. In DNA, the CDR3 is TGCGCCAGCAGCCAAGAAGTCGTCGGGCCCCAGCATTTT. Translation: CASSQEVVGPQHF.

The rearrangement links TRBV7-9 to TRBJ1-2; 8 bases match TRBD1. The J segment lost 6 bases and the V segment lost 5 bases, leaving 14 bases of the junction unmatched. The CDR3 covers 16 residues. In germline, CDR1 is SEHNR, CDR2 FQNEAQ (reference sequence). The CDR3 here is CASSPPGTGRTNGYTF. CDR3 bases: TGTGCCAGCAGCCCACCCGGGACAGGCAGAACCAATGGCTACACCTTC.

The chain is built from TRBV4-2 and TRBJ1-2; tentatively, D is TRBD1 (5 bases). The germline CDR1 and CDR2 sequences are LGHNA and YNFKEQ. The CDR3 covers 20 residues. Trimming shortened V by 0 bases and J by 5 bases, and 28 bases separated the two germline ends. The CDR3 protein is CASSQEGTGAVGGSGYGYTF. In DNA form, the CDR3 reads TGTGCCAGCAGCCAAGAGGGAACTGGGGCAGTAGGAGGGTCCGGGTATGGCTACACCTTC.

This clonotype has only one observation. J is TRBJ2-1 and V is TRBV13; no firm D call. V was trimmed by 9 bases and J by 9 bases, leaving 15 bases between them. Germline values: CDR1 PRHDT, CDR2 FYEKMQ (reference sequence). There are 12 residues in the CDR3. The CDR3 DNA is TGTGCCAGTGATACTCCTAAGGGTGAGCAGTTCTTC. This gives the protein CASDTPKGEQFF. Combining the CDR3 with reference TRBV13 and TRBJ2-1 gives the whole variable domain AAGVIQSPRHLIKEKRETATLKCYPIPRHDTVYWYQQGPGQDPQFLISFYEKMQSDKGSIPDRFSAQQFSDYHSELNMSSLELGDSALYFCASDTPKGEQFFGPGTRLTVL.